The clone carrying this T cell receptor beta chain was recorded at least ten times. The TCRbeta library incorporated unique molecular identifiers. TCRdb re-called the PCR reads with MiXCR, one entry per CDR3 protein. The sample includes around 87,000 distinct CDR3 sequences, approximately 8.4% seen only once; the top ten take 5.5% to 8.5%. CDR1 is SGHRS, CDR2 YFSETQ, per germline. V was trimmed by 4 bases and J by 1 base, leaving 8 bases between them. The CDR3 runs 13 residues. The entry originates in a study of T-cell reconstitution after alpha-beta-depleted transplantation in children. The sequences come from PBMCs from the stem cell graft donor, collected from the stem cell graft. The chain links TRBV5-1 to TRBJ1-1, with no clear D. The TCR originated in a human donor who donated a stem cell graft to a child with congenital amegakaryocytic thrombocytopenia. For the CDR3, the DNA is TGCGCCAGCAGCGACCCAAGGAACACTGAAGCTTTCTTT. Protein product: CASSDPRNTEAFF.